The clone carrying this T cell receptor beta chain was seen at least ten times. This record belongs to a study of T cells in Graves' hyperthyroidism and ophthalmopathy. Amplified TCR beta CDR3 regions came from RNA transcripts. First-round RT-PCR with HTBI primers amplified the TCR CDR3 region. TCRdb re-derived calls from the multiplex PCR reads in MiXCR, one entry per CDR3 protein. The table shows more than 500,000 distinct CDR3 sequences, with 12% to 15% occurring only once. Sequencing input: blood. The receptor comes from a woman in her thirties or forties with Graves' hyperthyroidism.

For the CDR3, the DNA is TGTGCCAGCAGTGAAGGGCTTAGCGGGAGTCTGTCCTACGAGCAGTACTTC. Its protein is CASSEGLSGSLSYEQYF. The chain uses TRBV6-1 and TRBJ2-7; 9 bases line up with TRBD2. The CDR3 runs 17 residues. Trimming cost V 1 base and J 1 base; bases outside gene matches: 8. Germline V gene sequence: CDR1 MNHNS, CDR2 SASEGT.